A selection of T cell receptor beta chains follows, all from one sample in a study of blood T cell repertoires in COVID-19. TCRdb keeps only in-frame clones here, not all; method: immunoSEQ multiplex PCR. The profile shows roughly 45,000 clones, just over 85% of them singletons. The sample taken for sequencing was peripheral blood. The receptors shown here come from a man aged 60-69 years with active COVID-19. Both conserved end residues are part of each CDR3. The D gene is left open where the match is weak. A clone size is listed for some rows: how often the clone was seen (once, few, many), or a class if it is expanded.

J: TRBJ2-5; size: -; D: TRBD2; V: TRBV10-3; CDR3: CAISESQREVQETQYF; DNA: TGTGCCATCAGTGAGTCCCAGCGGGAGGTTCAAGAGACCCAGTACTTC
J: TRBJ2-2; size: -; D: TRBD2; V: TRBV9; CDR3: CASSRGLARVIPNTGELFF; DNA: TGTGCCAGCAGCCGGGGACTAGCACGGGTTATACCGAACACCGGGGAGCTGTTTTTT
J: TRBJ2-1; size: -; D: -; V: TRBV9; CDR3: CASSPRGDYPNEQFF; DNA: TGTGCCAGCAGCCCGAGGGGGGACTACCCCAATGAGCAGTTCTTC
J: TRBJ2-1; size: -; D: TRBD2; V: TRBV20-1; CDR3: CSARGTSGAGYNEQFF; DNA: TGCAGTGCTCGTGGGACTAGCGGAGCGGGCTACAATGAGCAGTTCTTC
J: TRBJ2-3; size: -; D: TRBD2; V: TRBV27; CDR3: CASSFSTSGRTQYF; DNA: TGTGCCAGCAGTTTTAGTACTAGCGGACGCACGCAGTATTTT
J: TRBJ2-3; size: -; D: -; V: TRBV19; CDR3: CASRKGQYTDTQYF; DNA: TGTGCCAGTAGGAAAGGACAGTACACAGATACGCAGTATTTT
J: TRBJ2-7; size: -; D: -; V: TRBV10-3; CDR3: CATEGTPPGSEQYF; DNA: TGTGCCACCGAAGGGACTCCCCCCGGGTCCGAGCAGTACTTC
J: TRBJ1-4; size: -; D: -; V: TRBV6-6; CDR3: CASSYRQGLDEKLFF; DNA: TGTGCCAGCAGTTACCGCCAGGGTCTTGATGAAAAACTGTTTTTT
J: TRBJ1-1; size: -; D: -; V: TRBV24-1; CDR3: CATSDSVQVNTEAFF; DNA: TGTGCCACCAGTGATTCCGTACAGGTGAACACTGAAGCTTTCTTT
J: TRBJ2-2; size: -; D: -; V: TRBV7-2; CDR3: CASSLADSNTGELFF; DNA: TGTGCCAGCAGCTTAGCGGACAGCAACACCGGGGAGCTGTTTTTT
J: TRBJ2-3; size: -; D: -; V: TRBV5-1; CDR3: CASSLIQQATDTQYF; DNA: TGCGCCAGCAGCTTAATCCAGCAGGCGACAGATACGCAGTATTTT
J: TRBJ2-3; size: once; D: -; V: TRBV18; CDR3: CASSLYESTDTQYF; DNA: TGTGCCAGCTCACTCTACGAGAGCACAGATACGCAGTATTTT
J: TRBJ2-7; size: -; D: -; V: TRBV6-5; CDR3: CASTRDRDYEQYF; DNA: TGTGCCAGCACGCGGGACAGAGACTACGAGCAGTACTTC
J: TRBJ1-1; size: -; D: -; V: TRBV6-5; CDR3: CASSPGENTEAFF; DNA: TGTGCCAGCAGCCCAGGGGAGAACACTGAAGCTTTCTTT
J: TRBJ2-2; size: once; D: TRBD2; V: TRBV6-5; CDR3: CASSYSLGLGAGELFF; DNA: TGTGCCAGCAGTTACTCCCTAGGACTAGGCGCCGGGGAGCTGTTTTTT
J: TRBJ2-5; size: -; D: -; V: TRBV7-9; CDR3: CASSLGEGGAQYF; DNA: TGTGCCAGCAGCTTAGGAGAAGGGGGGGCCCAGTACTTC
J: TRBJ1-2; size: -; D: -; V: TRBV10-2; CDR3: CASSGPGQGDYGYTF; DNA: TGCGCCAGCAGTGGGCCGGGACAAGGTGACTATGGCTACACCTTC
J: TRBJ2-7; size: -; D: TRBD1; V: TRBV9; CDR3: CASSVETGSMYEQYF; DNA: TGTGCCAGCAGCGTAGAGACAGGGAGTATGTACGAGCAGTACTTC
J: TRBJ1-1; size: -; D: TRBD1; V: TRBV28; CDR3: CASRFTGQGPETEAFF; DNA: TGTGCCAGCAGATTTACCGGACAGGGTCCGGAAACTGAAGCTTTCTTT
J: TRBJ2-3; size: -; D: TRBD2; V: TRBV27; CDR3: CASSSGDTQYF; DNA: TGTGCCAGCTCTAGCGGTGATACGCAGTATTTT
J: TRBJ2-5; size: -; D: TRBD2; V: TRBV6-2/TRBV6-3; CDR3: CASSSRDYIGETQYF; DNA: TGTGCCAGCAGTTCTAGGGACTATATAGGCGAGACCCAGTACTTC
J: TRBJ1-4; size: -; D: TRBD1; V: TRBV11-2; CDR3: CASSPLGATGRGEKLFF; DNA: TGTGCCAGCAGCCCCCTAGGGGCGACAGGGAGAGGGGAAAAACTGTTTTTT
J: TRBJ2-7; size: -; D: TRBD2; V: TRBV19; CDR3: CASSRHSAGATYEQYF; DNA: TGTGCCAGTAGTCGTCACTCAGCGGGAGCGACCTACGAGCAGTACTTC
J: TRBJ2-7; size: -; D: -; V: TRBV3-1/TRBV3-2; CDR3: CASSQEEGRGRQEMQYF; DNA: TGTGCCAGCAGCCAAGAAGAGGGCCGAGGGAGGCAAGAGATGCAGTACTTC
J: TRBJ2-3; size: -; D: TRBD2; V: TRBV2; CDR3: CASRLTSGRLRTQYF; DNA: TGTGCCAGCAGACTAACTAGCGGGAGACTTCGTACGCAGTATTTT
J: TRBJ2-1; size: -; D: -; V: TRBV3-1/TRBV3-2; CDR3: CASSQGELAREQFF; DNA: TGTGCCAGCAGCCAAGGGGAACTAGCCCGAGAGCAGTTCTTC
J: TRBJ1-6; size: -; D: -; V: TRBV3-1/TRBV3-2; CDR3: CASSQGTAAPNSPLHF; DNA: TGTGCCAGCAGCCAAGGGACAGCAGCCCCAAATTCACCCCTCCACTTT
J: TRBJ2-3; size: few; D: TRBD2; V: TRBV7-2; CDR3: CASSLGGAGLSDTQYF; DNA: TGTGCCAGCAGCTTAGGTGGAGCGGGGCTCTCAGATACGCAGTATTTT
J: TRBJ1-2; size: few; D: TRBD1; V: TRBV7-9; CDR3: CASSWGQDYGYTF; DNA: TGTGCCAGCAGCTGGGGACAGGACTATGGCTACACCTTC
J: TRBJ2-7; size: -; D: -; V: TRBV5-6; CDR3: CASSATVWGEQYF; DNA: TGTGCCAGCAGCGCGACAGTCTGGGGCGAGCAGTACTTC
J: TRBJ1-5; size: -; D: -; V: TRBV11-2; CDR3: CASSLDTEGPQHF; DNA: TGTGCCAGCAGCTTAGATACAGAAGGGCCCCAGCATTTT